Below, 27 T cell receptor beta chains from the same sample are listed, as sequenced in a study of blood T cell repertoires in COVID-19. Here immunoSEQ multiplex PCR was the method, and the copy in TCRdb shows in-frame clones only, minus some. The table lists 300,000 to 350,000 clones, 87% of them singletons, with roughly 6.3% in the top ten. Material: peripheral blood. The receptors stem from a woman in her fifties or sixties with COVID-19, enrolled during active disease.

The rearrangement joins TRBV5-1 to TRBJ1-2, with D maybe TRBD1 (6 bases). Trimming removed 4 bases from V and 7 bases from J, with 26 bases in between. The germline CDR1 and CDR2 sequences are SGHRS and YFSETQ. There are 17 residues in the CDR3. The CDR3 here is CASSAQGPVLHAGGYTF. The CDR3 DNA reads TGCGCCAGCAGCGCACAGGGCCCTGTGTTGCACGCCGGTGGCTACACCTTC. Full variable domain (missing parts from reference TRBV5-1 and TRBJ1-2): KAGVTQTPRYLIKTRGQQVTLSCSPISGHRSVSWYQQTPGQGLQFLFEYFSETQRNKGNFPGRFSGRQFSNSRSEMNVSTLELGDSALYLCASSAQGPVLHAGGYTFGSGTRLTVV.

This chain links TRBV7-9 with TRBJ2-5; 8 positions match TRBD2. The V and J ends lost 5 bases and 5 bases, in that order; junction bases with no gene match: 13. The CDR3 has 16 residues. Germline V gene data show CDR1 as SEHNR and CDR2 as FQNEAQ (reference sequence). The CDR3 region is CASSPLAGRGWETQYF. The CDR3 DNA follows: TGTGCCAGCAGCCCTTTAGCGGGACGGGGTTGGGAGACCCAGTACTTC.

This clone came up a few times. J is TRBJ1-5 and V is TRBV27; D unresolved. Germline V gene lookup returns CDR1 MNHEY and CDR2 SMNVEV (reference sequence). The CDR3 is 15 amino acids. Trimming cost V 5 bases and J 5 bases, with 16 bases left between them. CDR3 DNA: TGTGCCAGCAGTCCGGTCCAGGCTGGCGATCAGCCCCAGCATTTT. The encoded protein is CASSPVQAGDQPQHF.

This clone was counted a single time. The chain joins TRBV19 to TRBJ1-1; D remains unclear. The CDR3 is 14 residues long. Germline V gene sequence: CDR1 LNHDA, CDR2 SQIVND (reference sequence). V was pared by 7 bases and J by 1 base, with 13 bases between. The DNA for the CDR3 is TGTGCCAGTAAGCAGATCCGGGAGAACACTGAAGCTTTCTTT. This codes for CASKQIRENTEAFF.

CDR3 DNA sequence: TGTGCCAGCAGCTTAGCGCTGGTAGGGAGAACTAACTATGGCTACACCTTC. It codes for CASSLALVGRTNYGYTF. This chain links TRBV7-9 with TRBJ1-2; D is unresolved. This CDR3 has 17 residues. From germline, CDR1 is SEHNR and CDR2 FQNEAQ (reference sequence). Between the trimmed V and J ends, which lost 0 bases and 0 bases, there was a span of 14 bases.

The chain has TRBV6-4 and TRBJ1-2; 8 nucleotides line up with TRBD1. Germline trimming cut 6 bases from V and 4 bases from J; bases unmatched to any gene: 7. Germline values: CDR1 MRHNA, CDR2 SNTAGT. The CDR3 is 14 amino acids. CDR3 bases: TGTGCCAGCAGGAGGACAGGGATCGGCTATGGCTACACCTTC. Its translation is CASRRTGIGYGYTF.

DNA for the CDR3: TGTGCCTGGAGTGAATATACCTACCCCATAACAGTGAGCAATCAGCCCCAGCATTTT. Its translation is CAWSEYTYPITVSNQPQHF. The chain employs TRBV30 and TRBJ1-5; D is undetermined. V was trimmed by 1 base and J by 1 base, leaving 23 bases between them. The germline V gene has CDR1 GTSNPN and CDR2 SVGIG (reference sequence). The CDR3 is 19 amino acids.

The rearrangement joins TRBV12-5 to TRBJ1-1; 8 bases fit TRBD1. The CDR3 runs to 13 residues. CDR1 is LGHNT, CDR2 FRNRAP, per germline. V shed 7 bases and J 11 bases; nucleotides not matched to a gene: 12. The CDR3 protein is CASALRGQGAAFF. The CDR3 DNA follows: TGTGCTAGTGCCCTACGCGGACAGGGCGCCGCTTTCTTT.

This sequence joins TRBV6-5 and TRBJ2-1, with 7 positions matching TRBD2. The J segment lost 3 bases and the V segment lost 7 bases, leaving 9 bases of the junction unmatched. The germline gives CDR1 MNHEY, CDR2 SVGAGI. The CDR3 has 15 amino acids. CDR3 loop: CASTKSGNGYNEQFF. The CDR3 DNA follows: TGTGCCAGCACCAAGAGCGGGAACGGCTACAATGAGCAGTTCTTC.

V is TRBV18 and J is TRBJ2-7; 10 bases are a match to TRBD1. Germline CDR1 and CDR2: KGHSH and LQKENI. Trimming cost V 0 bases and J 8 bases; bases outside gene matches: 10. CDR3 length equals 16 residues. The CDR3 coding sequence is TGTGCCAGCTCACCACCGAGGGACAGGGGTTCCATCAAGCAGTACTTC. It translates to CASSPPRDRGSIKQYF.

This chain links TRBV5-1 with TRBJ2-5; 11 bases are a match to TRBD2. J lost 2 bases, V lost 0 bases, and 3 bases had no gene match. This CDR3 has 16 amino acids. CDR1 and CDR2 from the germline V gene are SGHRS and YFSETQ. The CDR3 reads CASSLGGTSGQETQYF. The CDR3 DNA follows: TGCGCCAGCAGCTTGGGGGGGACTAGCGGACAAGAGACCCAGTACTTC.

J is TRBJ2-7 and V is TRBV6-5; 9 nucleotides align to TRBD1. The germline CDR1 and CDR2 sequences are MNHEY and SVGAGI. V was clipped by 6 bases and J by 3 bases; unmatched bases: 9. The CDR3 spans 15 residues. In nucleotides, the CDR3 is TGTGCCAGCAGCCGAGACGGACAGGGGCGCTACGAGCAGTACTTC. Protein product: CASSRDGQGRYEQYF.

The chain combines TRBV27 with TRBJ2-7, with TRBD2 identical over 7 bases. The germline gives CDR1 MNHEY, CDR2 SMNVEV (reference sequence). V lost 3 bases to trimming and J lost 4 bases; unmatched junction nucleotides: 9. This CDR3 contains 15 residues. CDR3 nucleotide sequence: TGTGCCAGCAGTTTGGTAGGCGGGAGCGGGTACGAGCAGTACTTC. Its protein is CASSLVGGSGYEQYF.

The chain recombines TRBV7-8 with TRBJ2-3, with a tentative D call TRBD1 (6 bases). V shed 0 bases and J shed 5 bases, with 9 bases lying between them. Germline assignment: CDR1 SGHVS and CDR2 FQNEAQ. The CDR3 sequence is 14 residues long. The chain's CDR3 is CASSLAGAEDTQYF. CDR3 DNA: TGTGCCAGCAGCTTAGCGGGGGCGGAAGATACGCAGTATTTT.

V gene TRBV10-3 combines with J gene TRBJ1-6; D remains unclear. With 5 bases removed from V and 5 bases from J, the gap between germline ends came to 4 bases. Germline assignment: CDR1 ENHRY and CDR2 SYGVKD. The CDR3 has 12 residues. This CDR3 reads CAISSDNSPLHF. The CDR3 DNA follows: TGTGCCATCAGTTCCGATAATTCACCCCTCCACTTT.

The V gene is TRBV28, the J gene TRBJ2-7; no clear D gene. CDR3 size: 12 residues. Trimming left V 5 bases short and J 0 bases short, with 5 bases between. Germline values: CDR1 MDHEN, CDR2 SYDVKM. The CDR3 DNA reads as TGTGCCAGCAGTATCTACTCCTACGAGCAGTACTTC. It codes for CASSIYSYEQYF.

The gene calls are TRBV7-9 and TRBJ1-4, with D perhaps matching TRBD1 (5 bases). The CDR3 sequence is 18 residues long. The germline V and J ends were trimmed by 5 bases and 8 bases, with 27 bases remaining between them. CDR1 and CDR2 (germline): SEHNR, FQNEAQ (reference sequence). CDR3 coding DNA: TGTGCCAGCAGCGCTAGCGCCGGGACGAGTATCGAGGGGGAAAAACTGTTTTTT. It yields the protein CASSASAGTSIEGEKLFF.

This CDR3 reads CASSSSTGDTGELFF. The CDR3 bases are TGCGCCAGCAGCTCGTCGACAGGGGACACCGGGGAGCTGTTTTTT. This sequence joins TRBV5-1 and TRBJ2-2, with 8 bases matching TRBD1. Trimming cost V 3 bases and J 3 bases; bases outside gene matches: 4. CDR1 SGHRS and CDR2 YFSETQ come from the germline V gene. The CDR3 has 15 residues.

The chain employs TRBV27 and TRBJ1-2; D not certain. The length of the CDR3 is 12 residues. The V gene lost 4 bases and the J gene lost 9 bases, with 12 bases spanning the gap. Germline V lookup: CDR1 MNHEY, CDR2 SMNVEV (reference sequence). In DNA, the CDR3 is TGTGCCAGCAGTTCAATTGGGAGCCGCTACACCTTC. This translates into CASSSIGSRYTF.

The chain uses TRBV2 and TRBJ1-5; D remains unclear. Trimming shortened V by 0 bases and J by 10 bases, and 19 bases separated the two germline ends. Germline CDR1 SNHLY, CDR2 FYNNEI. The CDR3 covers 16 residues. The CDR3 nucleotides read TGTGCCAGCAGTGAAGCGCTTCGGAGGCGACGTGATCCCCAGCATTTT. Its protein is CASSEALRRRRDPQHF.

CDR3 sequence (DNA): TGTGCCACCAGTGATTGGACATTAGCGGGAGGGAGCACAGATACGCAGTATTTT. This gives the protein CATSDWTLAGGSTDTQYF. The J gene is TRBJ2-3, the V gene TRBV24-1, with 11 bases identical to TRBD2. The germline CDR1 and CDR2 sequences are KGHDR and SFDVKD. The junction had 6 bases not matched to a gene; V was cut back by 2 bases and J by 0 bases. This CDR3 spans 18 amino acids.

V is TRBV4-3 and J is TRBJ1-1, with D unclear. Per germline, CDR1 LGHNA and CDR2 YSLEER. CDR3 length: 15 residues. Trimming took off 5 bases at V and 0 bases at J, with 13 bases between the two ends. The CDR3 DNA reads as TGCGCCAGCAGCACCCAAGTCGGTATGAACACTGAAGCTTTCTTT. The encoded protein is CASSTQVGMNTEAFF.

V gene TRBV5-5 combines with J gene TRBJ2-3; 12 nucleotides match TRBD2. Per the germline V gene, CDR1 is SGHKS and CDR2 is YYEKEE (reference sequence). With 4 bases clipped from V and 4 bases from J, the junction kept 4 bases outside the gene matches. The CDR3 consists of 15 residues. The CDR3 bases are TGTGCCAGCAGCCGACTAGCGGGAGTTGCAGATACGCAGTATTTT. It specifies CASSRLAGVADTQYF.

The chain combines TRBV7-9 with TRBJ1-2, with a tentative D call TRBD1 (5 bases). The CDR3 length is 15 residues. V lost 1 base and J lost 7, with 16 bases in between. Germline V lookup: CDR1 SEHNR, CDR2 FQNEAQ (reference sequence). For the CDR3, the DNA is TGTGCCAGCAGCTTAGTTCAGGGCGGTCAGTCTGGCTACACCTTC. This codes for CASSLVQGGQSGYTF.

J is TRBJ1-4 and V is TRBV6-2 or TRBV6-3; D uncertain. With 5 bases removed from V and 6 bases from J, the gap between germline ends came to 13 bases. The CDR3 contains 14 residues. Germline CDR1 is MNHEY and CDR2 is SVGEGT. The CDR3 bases are TGTGCCAGCAGTCGAGCGGAGGTGGATGAAAAACTGTTTTTT. Residues: CASSRAEVDEKLFF.

V usage is TRBV5-1 and J usage is TRBJ1-4; 7 nucleotides agree with TRBD1. This CDR3 spans 14 amino acids. The J segment lost 5 bases and the V segment lost 6 bases, leaving 7 bases of the junction unmatched. CDR1 is SGHRS and CDR2 is YFSETQ in the germline V gene. This chain's CDR3 is CASTEGALNEKLFF. In DNA form, the CDR3 reads TGCGCCAGCACTGAGGGGGCCTTAAATGAAAAACTGTTTTTT.

V is TRBV6-2 or TRBV6-3 and J is TRBJ1-5, with a possible D match to TRBD1 (6 bases). Germline CDR1 and CDR2: MNHEY and SVGEGT. The CDR3 totals 15 residues. Trimming took off 2 bases at V and 3 bases at J, with 11 bases between the two ends. The DNA of the CDR3 is TGTGCCAGCAGTTACGACAGGCTCGCCAATCAGCCCCAGCATTTT. Protein product: CASSYDRLANQPQHF.